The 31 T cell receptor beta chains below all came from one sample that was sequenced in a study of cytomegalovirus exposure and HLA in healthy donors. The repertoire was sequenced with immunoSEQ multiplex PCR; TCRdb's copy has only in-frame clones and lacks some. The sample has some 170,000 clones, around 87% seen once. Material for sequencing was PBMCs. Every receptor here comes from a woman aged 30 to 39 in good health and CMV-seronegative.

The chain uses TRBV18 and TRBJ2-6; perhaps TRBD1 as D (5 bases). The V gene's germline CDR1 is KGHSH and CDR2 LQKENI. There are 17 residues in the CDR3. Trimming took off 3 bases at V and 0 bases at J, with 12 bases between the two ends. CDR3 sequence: CASSPRTRSSGANVLTF. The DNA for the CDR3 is TGTGCCAGCTCACCCCGGACAAGGAGCTCTGGGGCCAACGTCCTGACTTTC.

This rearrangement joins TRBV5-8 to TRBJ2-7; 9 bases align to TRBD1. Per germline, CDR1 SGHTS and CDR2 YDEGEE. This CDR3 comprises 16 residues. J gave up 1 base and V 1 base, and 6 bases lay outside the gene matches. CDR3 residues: CASSLQGTGTSYEQYF. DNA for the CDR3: TGTGCCAGCAGCTTGCAGGGGACAGGGACTTCCTACGAGCAGTACTTC.

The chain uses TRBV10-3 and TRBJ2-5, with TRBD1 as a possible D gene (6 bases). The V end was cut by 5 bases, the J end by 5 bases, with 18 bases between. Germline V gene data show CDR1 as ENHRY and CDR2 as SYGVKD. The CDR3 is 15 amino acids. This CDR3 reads CAISSLGAPLETQYF. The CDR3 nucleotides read TGTGCCATCAGTTCGTTGGGGGCGCCGTTGGAGACCCAGTACTTC.

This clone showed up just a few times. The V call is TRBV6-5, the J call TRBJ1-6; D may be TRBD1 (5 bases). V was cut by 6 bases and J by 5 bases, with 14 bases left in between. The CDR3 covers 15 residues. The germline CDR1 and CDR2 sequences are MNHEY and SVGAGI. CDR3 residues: CASRSGTYNNSPLHF. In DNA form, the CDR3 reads TGTGCCAGCAGAAGCGGGACGTACAATAATTCACCCCTCCACTTT.

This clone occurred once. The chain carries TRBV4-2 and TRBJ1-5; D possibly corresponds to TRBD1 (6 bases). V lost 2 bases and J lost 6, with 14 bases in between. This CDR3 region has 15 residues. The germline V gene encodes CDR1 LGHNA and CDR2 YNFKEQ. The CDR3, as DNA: TGTGCCAGCAGCCAAAGACAGGATTCAGGTCAGCCCCAGCATTTT. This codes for CASSQRQDSGQPQHF.

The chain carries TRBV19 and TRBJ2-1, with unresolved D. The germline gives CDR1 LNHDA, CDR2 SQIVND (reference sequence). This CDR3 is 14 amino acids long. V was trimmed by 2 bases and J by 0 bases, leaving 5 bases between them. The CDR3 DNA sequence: TGTGCCAGTAGTATATTAGTCTCCTACAATGAGCAGTTCTTC. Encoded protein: CASSILVSYNEQFF.

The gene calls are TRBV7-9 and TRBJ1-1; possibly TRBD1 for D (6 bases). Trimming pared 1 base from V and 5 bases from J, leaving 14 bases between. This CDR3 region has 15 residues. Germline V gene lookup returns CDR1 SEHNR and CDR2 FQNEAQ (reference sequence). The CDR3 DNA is TGTGCCAGCAGCTTAGGGCAGGGGAATCCAACTGAAGCTTTCTTT. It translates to CASSLGQGNPTEAFF.

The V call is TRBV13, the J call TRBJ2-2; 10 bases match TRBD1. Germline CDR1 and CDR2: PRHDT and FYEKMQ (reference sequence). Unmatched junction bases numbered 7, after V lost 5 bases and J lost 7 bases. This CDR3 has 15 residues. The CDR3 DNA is TGTGCCAGCAGCCGACTGGGACAGGGGAGCGGGGAGCTGTTTTTT. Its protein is CASSRLGQGSGELFF.

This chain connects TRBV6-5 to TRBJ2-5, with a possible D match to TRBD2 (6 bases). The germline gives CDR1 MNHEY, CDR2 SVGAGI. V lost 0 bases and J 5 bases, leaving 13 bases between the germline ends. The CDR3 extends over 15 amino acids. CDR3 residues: CASSYSSGSAETQYF. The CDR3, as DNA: TGTGCCAGCAGTTACTCCAGCGGGTCGGCGGAGACCCAGTACTTC.

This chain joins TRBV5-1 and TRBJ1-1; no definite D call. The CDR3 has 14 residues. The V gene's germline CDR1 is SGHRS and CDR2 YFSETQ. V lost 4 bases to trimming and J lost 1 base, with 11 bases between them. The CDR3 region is CASSQKAGNTEAFF. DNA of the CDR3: TGCGCCAGCAGCCAGAAAGCGGGGAACACTGAAGCTTTCTTT.

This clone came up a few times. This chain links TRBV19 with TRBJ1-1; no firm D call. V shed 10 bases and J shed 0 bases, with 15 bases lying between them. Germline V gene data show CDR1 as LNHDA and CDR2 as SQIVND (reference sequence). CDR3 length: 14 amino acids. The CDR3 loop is CATALRGMNTEAFF. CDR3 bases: TGTGCCACCGCCTTGCGAGGGATGAACACTGAAGCTTTCTTT.

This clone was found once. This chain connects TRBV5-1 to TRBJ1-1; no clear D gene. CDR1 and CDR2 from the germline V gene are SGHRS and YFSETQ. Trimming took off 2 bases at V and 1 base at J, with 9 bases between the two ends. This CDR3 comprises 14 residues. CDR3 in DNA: TGCGCCAGCAGCTTACGACAACGGAACACTGAAGCTTTCTTT. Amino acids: CASSLRQRNTEAFF.

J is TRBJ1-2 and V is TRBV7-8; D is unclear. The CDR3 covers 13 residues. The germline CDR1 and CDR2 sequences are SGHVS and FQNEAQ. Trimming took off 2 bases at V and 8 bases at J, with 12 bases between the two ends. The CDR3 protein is CASSLTPTKGYTF. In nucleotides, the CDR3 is TGTGCCAGCAGCTTAACACCGACAAAGGGCTACACCTTC.

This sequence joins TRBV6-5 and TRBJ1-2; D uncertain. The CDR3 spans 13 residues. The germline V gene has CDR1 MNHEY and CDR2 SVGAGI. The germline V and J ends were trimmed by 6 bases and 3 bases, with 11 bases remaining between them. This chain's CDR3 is CASSRQVDYGYTF. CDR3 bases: TGTGCCAGCAGCCGGCAGGTGGACTATGGCTACACCTTC.

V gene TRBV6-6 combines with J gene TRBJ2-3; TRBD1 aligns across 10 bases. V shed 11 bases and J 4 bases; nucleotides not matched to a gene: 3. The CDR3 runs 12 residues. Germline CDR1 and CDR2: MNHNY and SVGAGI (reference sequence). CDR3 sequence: CAGGQGADTQYF. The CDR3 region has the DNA TGTGCCGGTGGACAGGGGGCAGATACGCAGTATTTT.

The CDR3 nucleotides are TGCGCCAGCAGCTTGGGACTGGGCGGGGGGGCCACGCAGTATTTT. It is translated as CASSLGLGGGATQYF. The rearrangement links TRBV5-1 to TRBJ2-3, with 9 bases identical to TRBD2. V lost 0 bases to trimming and J lost 9 bases; unmatched junction nucleotides: 8. The CDR3 is 15 amino acids. Germline V gene lookup returns CDR1 SGHRS and CDR2 YFSETQ.

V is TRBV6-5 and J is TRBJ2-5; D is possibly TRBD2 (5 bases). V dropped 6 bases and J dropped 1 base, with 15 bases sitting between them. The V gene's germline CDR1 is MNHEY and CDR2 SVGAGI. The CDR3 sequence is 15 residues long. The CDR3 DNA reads TGTGCCAGCAGCCTACTAGAGAACCTCCAAGAGACCCAGTACTTC. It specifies CASSLLENLQETQYF.

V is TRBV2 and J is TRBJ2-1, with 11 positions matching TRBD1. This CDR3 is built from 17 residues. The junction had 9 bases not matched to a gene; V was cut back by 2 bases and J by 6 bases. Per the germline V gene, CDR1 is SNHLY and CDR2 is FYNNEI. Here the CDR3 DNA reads TGTGCCAGCAGTGAATTCGCTTCCGGGACAGGGGGCAATGAGCAGTTCTTC. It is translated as CASSEFASGTGGNEQFF.

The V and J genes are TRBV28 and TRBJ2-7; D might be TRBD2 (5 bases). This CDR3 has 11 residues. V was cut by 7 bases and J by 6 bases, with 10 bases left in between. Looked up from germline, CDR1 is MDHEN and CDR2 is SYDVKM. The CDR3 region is CASKEAREQYF. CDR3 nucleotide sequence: TGTGCCAGCAAGGAGGCGCGCGAGCAGTACTTC.

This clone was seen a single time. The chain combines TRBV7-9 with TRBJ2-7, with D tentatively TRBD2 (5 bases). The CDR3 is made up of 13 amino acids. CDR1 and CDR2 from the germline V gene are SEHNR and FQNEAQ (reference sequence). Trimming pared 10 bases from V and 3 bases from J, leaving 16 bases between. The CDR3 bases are TGTGCCACCACGCCGGGATCTAGCTACGAGCAGTACTTC. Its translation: CATTPGSSYEQYF.

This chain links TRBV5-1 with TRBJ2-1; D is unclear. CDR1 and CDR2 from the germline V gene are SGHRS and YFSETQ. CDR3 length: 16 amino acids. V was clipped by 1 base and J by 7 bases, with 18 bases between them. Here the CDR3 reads CASSLLGKMGTNEQFF. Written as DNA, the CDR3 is TGCGCCAGCAGCTTGTTGGGCAAAATGGGCACTAATGAGCAGTTCTTC.

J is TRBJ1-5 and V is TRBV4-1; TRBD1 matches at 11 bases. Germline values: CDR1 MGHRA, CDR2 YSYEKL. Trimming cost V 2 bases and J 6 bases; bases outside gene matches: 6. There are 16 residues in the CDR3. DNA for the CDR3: TGCGCCAGCAGCCAATTTGGACAGGGGGCGATTCAGCCCCAGCATTTT. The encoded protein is CASSQFGQGAIQPQHF.

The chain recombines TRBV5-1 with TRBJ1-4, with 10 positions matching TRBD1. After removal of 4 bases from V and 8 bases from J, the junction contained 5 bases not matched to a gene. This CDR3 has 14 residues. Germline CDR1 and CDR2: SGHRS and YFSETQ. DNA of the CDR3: TGCGCCAGCAGCCTCGGGACAGGGGCCGAAAAACTGTTTTTT. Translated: CASSLGTGAEKLFF.

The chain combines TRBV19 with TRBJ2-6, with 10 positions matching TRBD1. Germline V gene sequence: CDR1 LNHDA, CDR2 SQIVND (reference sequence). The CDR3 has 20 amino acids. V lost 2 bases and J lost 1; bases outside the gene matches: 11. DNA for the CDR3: TGTGCCAGTAGTATAAGGTGGGGACAGGGGTTTATGTCTGGGGCCAACGTCCTGACTTTC. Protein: CASSIRWGQGFMSGANVLTF. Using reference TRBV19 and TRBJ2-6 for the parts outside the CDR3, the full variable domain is DGGITQSPKYLFRKEGQNVTLSCEQNLNHDAMYWYRQDPGQGLRLIYYSQIVNDFQKGDIAEGYSVSREKKESFPLTVTSAQKNPTAFYLCASSIRWGQGFMSGANVLTFGAGSRLTVL.

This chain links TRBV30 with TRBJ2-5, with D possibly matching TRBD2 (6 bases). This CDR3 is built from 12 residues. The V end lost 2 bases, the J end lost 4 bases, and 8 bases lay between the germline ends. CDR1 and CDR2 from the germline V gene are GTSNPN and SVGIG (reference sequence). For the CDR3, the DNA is TGTGCCTGGAGTTGGGACTTAGAGACCCAGTACTTC. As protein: CAWSWDLETQYF.

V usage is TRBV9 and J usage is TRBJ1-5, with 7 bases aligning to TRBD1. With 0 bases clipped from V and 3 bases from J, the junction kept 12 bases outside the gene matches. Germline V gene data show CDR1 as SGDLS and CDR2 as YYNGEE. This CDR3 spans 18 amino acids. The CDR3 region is CASSVGAGGTGDNQPQHF. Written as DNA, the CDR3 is TGTGCCAGCAGCGTAGGGGCAGGGGGAACCGGGGACAATCAGCCCCAGCATTTT. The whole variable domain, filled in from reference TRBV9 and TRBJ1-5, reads DSGVTQTPKHLITATGQRVTLRCSPRSGDLSVYWYQQSLDQGLQFLIQYYNGEERAKGNILERFSAQQFPDLHSELNLSSLELGDSALYFCASSVGAGGTGDNQPQHFGDGTRLSIL.

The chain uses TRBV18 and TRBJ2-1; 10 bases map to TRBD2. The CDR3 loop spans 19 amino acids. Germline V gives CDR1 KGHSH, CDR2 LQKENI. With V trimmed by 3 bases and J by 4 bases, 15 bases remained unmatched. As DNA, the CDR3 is TGTGCCAGCTCACCCCTACCCCACGATAGCGGGGGGACATACAATGAGCAGTTCTTC. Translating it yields CASSPLPHDSGGTYNEQFF. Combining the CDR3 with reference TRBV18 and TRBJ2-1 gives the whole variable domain NAGVMQNPRHLVRRRGQEARLRCSPMKGHSHVYWYRQLPEEGLKFMVYLQKENIIDESGMPKERFSAEFPKEGPSILRIQQVVRGDSAAYFCASSPLPHDSGGTYNEQFFGPGTRLTVL.

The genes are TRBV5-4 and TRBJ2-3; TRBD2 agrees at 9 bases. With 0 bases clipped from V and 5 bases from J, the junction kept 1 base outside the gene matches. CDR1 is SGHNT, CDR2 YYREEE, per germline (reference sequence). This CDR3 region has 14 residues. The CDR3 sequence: CASSLVSGGDTQYF. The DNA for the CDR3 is TGTGCCAGCAGCTTGGTTAGCGGGGGAGATACGCAGTATTTT.

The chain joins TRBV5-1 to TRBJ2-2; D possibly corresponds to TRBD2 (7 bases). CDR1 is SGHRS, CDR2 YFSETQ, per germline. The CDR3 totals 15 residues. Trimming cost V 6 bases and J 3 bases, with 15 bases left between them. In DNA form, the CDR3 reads TGCGCCAGCAACCCAAGAGGGGGGGACACCGGGGAGCTGTTTTTT. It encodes CASNPRGGDTGELFF.

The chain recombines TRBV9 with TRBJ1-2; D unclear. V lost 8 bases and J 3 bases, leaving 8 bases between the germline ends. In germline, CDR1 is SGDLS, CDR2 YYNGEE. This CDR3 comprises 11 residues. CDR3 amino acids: CASSGDYGYTF. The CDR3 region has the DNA TGTGCCAGTTCCGGAGACTATGGCTACACCTTC.

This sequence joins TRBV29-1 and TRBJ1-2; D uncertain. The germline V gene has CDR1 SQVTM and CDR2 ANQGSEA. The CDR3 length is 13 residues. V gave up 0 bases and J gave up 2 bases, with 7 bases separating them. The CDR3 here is CSVEEGLNYGYTF. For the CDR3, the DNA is TGCAGCGTTGAAGAGGGCTTGAACTATGGCTACACCTTC.